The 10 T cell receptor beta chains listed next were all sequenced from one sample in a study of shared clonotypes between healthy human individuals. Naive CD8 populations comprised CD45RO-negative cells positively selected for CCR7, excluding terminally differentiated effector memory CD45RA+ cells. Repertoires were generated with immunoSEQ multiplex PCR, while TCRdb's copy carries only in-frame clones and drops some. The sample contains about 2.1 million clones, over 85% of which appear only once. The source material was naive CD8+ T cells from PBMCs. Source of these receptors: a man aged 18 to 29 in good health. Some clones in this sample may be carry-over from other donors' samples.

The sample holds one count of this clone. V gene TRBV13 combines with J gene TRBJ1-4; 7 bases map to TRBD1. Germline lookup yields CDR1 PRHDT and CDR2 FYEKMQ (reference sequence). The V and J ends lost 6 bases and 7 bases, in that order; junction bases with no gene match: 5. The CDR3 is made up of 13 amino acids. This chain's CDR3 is CASRLRDSEKLFF. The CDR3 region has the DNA TGTGCCAGCAGACTAAGGGACAGTGAAAAACTGTTTTTT. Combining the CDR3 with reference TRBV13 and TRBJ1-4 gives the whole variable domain AAGVIQSPRHLIKEKRETATLKCYPIPRHDTVYWYQQGPGQDPQFLISFYEKMQSDKGSIPDRFSAQQFSDYHSELNMSSLELGDSALYFCASRLRDSEKLFFGSGTQLSVL.

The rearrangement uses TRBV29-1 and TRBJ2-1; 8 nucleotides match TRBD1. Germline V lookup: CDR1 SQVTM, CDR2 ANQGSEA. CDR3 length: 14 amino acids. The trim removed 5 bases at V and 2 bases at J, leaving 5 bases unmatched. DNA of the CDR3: TGCAGCGTTTCGGACAGGGAGACCTACAATGAGCAGTTCTTC. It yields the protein CSVSDRETYNEQFF.

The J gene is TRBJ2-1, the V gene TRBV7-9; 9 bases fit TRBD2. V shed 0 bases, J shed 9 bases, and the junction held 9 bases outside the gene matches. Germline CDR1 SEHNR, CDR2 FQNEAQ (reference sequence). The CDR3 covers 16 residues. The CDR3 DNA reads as TGTGCCAGCAGCTTAGCTCCCAGCGGGAGGAAGAGTGAGCAGTTCTTC. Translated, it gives CASSLAPSGRKSEQFF.

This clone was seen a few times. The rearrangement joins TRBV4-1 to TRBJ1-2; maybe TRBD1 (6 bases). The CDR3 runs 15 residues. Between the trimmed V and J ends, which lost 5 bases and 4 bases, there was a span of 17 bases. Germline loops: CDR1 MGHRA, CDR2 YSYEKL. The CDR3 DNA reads TGCGCCAGCAGCTATCCAGGGGAGTTGGGCTATGGCTACACCTTC. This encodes CASSYPGELGYGYTF.

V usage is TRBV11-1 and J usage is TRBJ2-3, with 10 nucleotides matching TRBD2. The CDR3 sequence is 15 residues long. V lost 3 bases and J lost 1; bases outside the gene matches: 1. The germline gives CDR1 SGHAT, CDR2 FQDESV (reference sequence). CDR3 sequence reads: CASSFLAGGTDTQYF. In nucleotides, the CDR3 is TGTGCCAGCAGCTTTCTAGCGGGGGGCACAGATACGCAGTATTTT.

As DNA, the CDR3 is TGTGCCAGCAGCGGGGGGGACAAGGAAGAGACCCAGTACTTC. This codes for CASSGGDKEETQYF. The chain couples TRBV4-2 to TRBJ2-5; tentative D call: TRBD2 (7 bases). V was pared by 5 bases and J by 3 bases, with 13 bases between. The germline V gene has CDR1 LGHNA and CDR2 YNFKEQ. This CDR3 spans 14 amino acids.

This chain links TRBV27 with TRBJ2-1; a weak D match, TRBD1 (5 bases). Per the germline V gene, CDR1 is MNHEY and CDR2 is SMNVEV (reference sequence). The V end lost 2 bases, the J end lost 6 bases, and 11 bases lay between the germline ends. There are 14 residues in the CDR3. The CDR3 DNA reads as TGTGCCAGCAGTTTAAGGTTGGGGCTCAATGAGCAGTTCTTC. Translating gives CASSLRLGLNEQFF.

The CDR3 nucleotides are TGTGCCAGCAGTTACTTGACAGGCGGGCGATTAAATGAGCAGTTCTTC. This sequence encodes CASSYLTGGRLNEQFF. This sequence joins TRBV28 and TRBJ2-1; a weak D match, TRBD1 (6 bases). The CDR3 extends over 16 amino acids. The V gene's germline CDR1 is MDHEN and CDR2 SYDVKM. V lost 4 bases to trimming and J lost 7 bases, with 20 bases between them. Looking up the rest from reference TRBV28 and TRBJ2-1 gives the full variable domain: DVKVTQSSRYLVKRTGEKVFLECVQDMDHENMFWYRQDPGLGLRLIYFSYDVKMKEKGDIPEGYSVSREKKERFSLILESASTNQTSMYLCASSYLTGGRLNEQFFGPGTRLTVL.

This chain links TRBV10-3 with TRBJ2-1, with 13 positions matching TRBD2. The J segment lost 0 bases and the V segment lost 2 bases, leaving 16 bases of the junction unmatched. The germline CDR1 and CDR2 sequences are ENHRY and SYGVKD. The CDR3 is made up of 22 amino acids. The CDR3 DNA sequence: TGTGCCATCAGTGAGCCTAAAAGGGGGGGACTAGCGGGACGCAGCTCCTACAATGAGCAGTTCTTC. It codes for CAISEPKRGGLAGRSSYNEQFF.

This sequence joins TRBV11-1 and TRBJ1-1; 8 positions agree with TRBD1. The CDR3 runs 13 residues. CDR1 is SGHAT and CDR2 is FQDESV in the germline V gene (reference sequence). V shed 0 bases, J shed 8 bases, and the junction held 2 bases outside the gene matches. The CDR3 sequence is CASSLARQGEAFF. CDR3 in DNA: TGTGCCAGCAGCTTAGCGAGACAGGGGGAAGCTTTCTTT.